What follows are 20 T cell receptor beta chains derived from one specimen sequenced in a study of response to subunit inactivated influenza vaccine. From the RT-PCR reads, TCRdb called clonotypes with MiXCR, one entry per CDR3 protein. The sample includes about 780,000 distinct CDR3 sequences, approximately 17% seen only once; the top ten take roughly a tenth. This specimen consisted of PBMCs from blood, obtained about 5 days after vaccination. Receptors were obtained from a man in his forties or fifties who received an inactivated influenza vaccine.

The rearrangement links TRBV7-9 to TRBJ2-2; TRBD2 matches 9 bases. The ends lost 5 bases at V and 7 bases at J; junction bases unmatched: 14. Germline V gene lookup returns CDR1 SEHNR and CDR2 FQNEAQ (reference sequence). The CDR3 totals 17 residues. CDR3 in amino acids: CASSPVSLAGRGGELFF. DNA of the CDR3: TGTGCCAGCAGCCCAGTTTCGCTAGCGGGGCGCGGCGGGGAGCTGTTTTTT.

This clonotype showed up just a few times. V and J are TRBV5-1 and TRBJ2-5, with TRBD2 matching over 8 bases. After removal of 6 bases from V and 4 bases from J, the junction contained 14 bases not matched to a gene. The CDR3 is 16 amino acids. Germline values: CDR1 SGHRS, CDR2 YFSETQ. This CDR3 reads CASTLLGLAGGETQYF. In nucleotides, the CDR3 is TGCGCCAGCACATTGTTGGGGCTAGCGGGTGGAGAGACCCAGTACTTC.

The chain is built from TRBV14 and TRBJ2-1; D remains ambiguous. In germline, CDR1 is SGHDN, CDR2 FVKESK. V lost 0 bases, J lost 7 bases, and 19 bases lay in between. The CDR3 runs 17 residues. In DNA, the CDR3 is TGTGCCAGCAGCCAAGATACAGACATCCCCCGTCGAAATGAGCAGTTCTTC. It translates to CASSQDTDIPRRNEQFF.

This clonotype has more than one count but fewer than ten. The rearrangement links TRBV6-1 to TRBJ2-1; D is possibly TRBD2 (6 bases). The germline V and J ends were trimmed by 7 bases and 1 base, with 14 bases remaining between them. Per the germline V gene, CDR1 is MNHNS and CDR2 is SASEGT. CDR3 length: 15 residues. The CDR3 DNA reads as TGTGCCAGCACCCCGGGAGACGGGTCCTACAATGAGCAGTTCTTC. Translated, it gives CASTPGDGSYNEQFF.

This clonotype was detected only a few times. V is TRBV27 and J is TRBJ2-1, with 9 positions matching TRBD1. Germline V gene lookup returns CDR1 MNHEY and CDR2 SMNVEV (reference sequence). Unmatched junction bases numbered 8, after V lost 3 bases and J lost 5 bases. The CDR3 is 16 amino acids. CDR3 protein: CASSFLGTGRHNEQFF. DNA of the CDR3: TGTGCCAGCAGTTTCCTTGGGACAGGGAGACACAATGAGCAGTTCTTC.

The gene calls are TRBV29-1 and TRBJ2-2, with 12 bases fitting TRBD1. The CDR3 totals 14 residues. With 8 bases clipped from V and 5 bases from J, the junction kept 6 bases outside the gene matches. Germline V gene sequence: CDR1 SQVTM, CDR2 ANQGSEA. CDR3 sequence reads: CSTRDRGLTGELFF. As DNA, the CDR3 is TGCAGCACCCGGGACAGGGGGCTGACCGGGGAGCTGTTTTTT.

The chain couples TRBV7-2 to TRBJ1-2, with TRBD1 as a possible D gene (6 bases). Germline CDR1 reads SGHTA; CDR2 reads FQGNSA. V was cut by 5 bases and J by 3 bases, with 16 bases left in between. CDR3 length: 15 amino acids. CDR3 coding DNA: TGTGCCAGCAGCCCCCGGCAGGGGCTATACTATGGCTACACCTTC. As protein: CASSPRQGLYYGYTF.

V and J are TRBV20-1 and TRBJ1-4; the D is unclear. The V end was cut by 1 base, the J end by 4 bases, with 10 bases between. The CDR3 sequence is 14 residues long. The germline CDR1 and CDR2 sequences are DFQATT and SNEGSKA (reference sequence). In DNA form, the CDR3 reads TGCAGTGCTAGAGGGGGAAGCTATAATGAAAAACTGTTTTTT. Amino acid sequence: CSARGGSYNEKLFF.

The V gene is TRBV30, the J gene TRBJ2-3; 8 positions match TRBD2. J lost 7 bases, V lost 1 base, and 13 bases had no gene match. The CDR3 is 16 amino acids. CDR1 and CDR2 from the germline V gene are GTSNPN and SVGIG (reference sequence). CDR3 nucleotides: TGTGCCTGGAGTGACTGGCGGGGGGACCTAATTTATACGCAGTATTTT. This encodes CAWSDWRGDLIYTQYF.

This clonotype turned up a few times. The DNA of the CDR3 is TGCAGTGCCCATCCGACAGCCAACTCCTACGAGCAGTACTTC. Translation: CSAHPTANSYEQYF. This rearrangement joins TRBV20-1 to TRBJ2-7, with D perhaps matching TRBD1 (5 bases). Trimming took off 6 bases at V and 0 bases at J, with 15 bases between the two ends. CDR3 length: 14 residues. Germline values: CDR1 DFQATT, CDR2 SNEGSKA (reference sequence).

The table lists this clonotype with many counts. CDR3 in amino acids: CASSLLADTGELFF. The CDR3, as DNA: TGCGCCAGCAGCTTGCTCGCGGACACCGGGGAGCTGTTTTTT. The rearrangement joins TRBV5-1 to TRBJ2-2; no clear D gene. The germline V gene has CDR1 SGHRS and CDR2 YFSETQ. The CDR3 spans 14 residues. V was cut by 1 base and J by 3 bases, with 7 bases left in between.

The J gene is TRBJ2-1, the V gene TRBV5-1; D possibly matches TRBD1 or TRBD2 (6 bases each). The V end lost 0 bases, the J end lost 6 bases, and 13 bases lay between the germline ends. The CDR3 extends over 15 amino acids. CDR1 is SGHRS and CDR2 is YFSETQ in the germline V gene. The CDR3 loop is CASSLAGADINEQFF. Written as DNA, the CDR3 is TGCGCCAGCAGCTTGGCGGGGGCGGATATCAATGAGCAGTTCTTC.

This rearrangement joins TRBV7-2 to TRBJ1-2, with TRBD1 identical over 8 bases. V lost 5 bases, J lost 7 bases, and 6 bases stayed unmatched. CDR3 size: 13 residues. Germline V gives CDR1 SGHTA, CDR2 FQGNSA. The chain's CDR3 is CASSEDRASGYTF. CDR3 coding DNA: TGTGCCAGCAGCGAGGACAGGGCCTCTGGCTACACCTTC. Drawing the rest from reference TRBV7-2 and TRBJ1-2, the complete variable domain is GAGVSQSPSNKVTEKGKDVELRCDPISGHTALYWYRQSLGQGLEFLIYFQGNSAPDKSGLPSDRFSAERTGGSVSTLTIQRTQQEDSAVYLCASSEDRASGYTFGSGTRLTVV.

The CDR3, as DNA: TGTGCCAGCAAAGTTGATCCCAACTGGGAGACCCAGTACTTC. It encodes CASKVDPNWETQYF. The chain links TRBV2 to TRBJ2-5; D is undetermined. Per the germline V gene, CDR1 is SNHLY and CDR2 is FYNNEI. V lost 7 bases and J 5 bases, leaving 17 bases between the germline ends. This CDR3 is built from 14 residues.

This sequence joins TRBV4-1 and TRBJ2-2; D possibly uses TRBD1 or TRBD2 (5 bases each). Germline CDR1 and CDR2: MGHRA and YSYEKL. Trimming removed 6 bases at V and 5 bases at J, with 16 bases between. This CDR3 is built from 15 residues. CDR3 in DNA: TGCGCCAGCAGGCAAACCCGGGGCCGGACCGGGGAGCTGTTTTTT. Protein product: CASRQTRGRTGELFF.

This clonotype was counted only a few times. This chain uses TRBV6-5 with TRBJ2-1; D unresolved. Trimming pared 4 bases from V and 0 bases from J, leaving 13 bases between. The V gene's germline CDR1 is MNHEY and CDR2 SVGAGI. This CDR3 comprises 16 residues. CDR3 region: CASSSSGSNSYNEQFF. The CDR3 region has the DNA TGTGCCAGCAGTTCTTCCGGGTCTAACTCCTACAATGAGCAGTTCTTC.

This clonotype was observed a handful of times. V and J are TRBV5-1 and TRBJ2-3; D gene uncertain. V was pared by 5 bases and J by 6 bases, with 22 bases between. CDR1 is SGHRS and CDR2 is YFSETQ in the germline V gene. The CDR3 length is 16 residues. The CDR3 bases are TGCGCCAGCAGAGGATCGGACCGGGCCACCGGGGATACGCAGTATTTT. This translates into CASRGSDRATGDTQYF.

This clonotype was seen ten or more times. V and J are TRBV28 and TRBJ2-5; D unclear. V was shortened by 4 bases and J by 7 bases, with 13 bases between the two germline ends. The CDR3 contains 13 residues. Looked up from germline, CDR1 is MDHEN and CDR2 is SYDVKM. The CDR3 loop is CASSSVQVLTQYF. The DNA for the CDR3 is TGTGCCAGCAGTTCCGTCCAAGTTCTGACCCAGTACTTC. Full variable domain (rest looked up from reference TRBV28 and TRBJ2-5): DVKVTQSSRYLVKRTGEKVFLECVQDMDHENMFWYRQDPGLGLRLIYFSYDVKMKEKGDIPEGYSVSREKKERFSLILESASTNQTSMYLCASSSVQVLTQYFGPGTRLLVL.

The sample holds a few counts of this clonotype. The chain joins TRBV12-3 or TRBV12-4 to TRBJ1-6; D not resolved. Deletions cut 3 bases from V and 1 base from J, with 4 bases between. This CDR3 has 14 amino acids. The CDR3 nucleotides are TGTGCCAGCAGTTTCGAGTCCTATAATTCACCCCTCCACTTT. Translating it yields CASSFESYNSPLHF.

This clonotype was seen more than once but under ten times. The chain combines TRBV20-1 with TRBJ1-5, with D possibly matching TRBD1 (5 bases). Germline V gene sequence: CDR1 DFQATT, CDR2 SNEGSKA (reference sequence). V shed 5 bases and J shed 4 bases, with 18 bases lying between them. The length of the CDR3 is 15 residues. The CDR3 is CSAVPETRENQPQHF. The CDR3 bases are TGCAGTGCTGTCCCCGAGACCAGGGAGAATCAGCCCCAGCATTTT.